A single sample is the source of the 30 T cell receptor beta chains below, sequenced in a study of early T cells in non-severe SARS-CoV-2 infection. TCRdb analysed the 5' RACE reads with MiXCR anew, one entry per CDR3 protein. The sample carries 40,000 to 60,000 distinct CDR3 sequences, roughly 7.7% recorded once. The sample was whole blood. The receptor set was obtained from an adult who was a healthcare worker with PCR-confirmed SARS-CoV-2 infection or an uninfected control (not recorded which).

Many counts were recorded for this clonotype. The chain combines TRBV20-1 with TRBJ2-2; no definite D call. Germline V gene data show CDR1 as DFQATT and CDR2 as SNEGSKA (reference sequence). The CDR3 consists of 14 residues. V was pared by 6 bases and J by 3 bases, with 14 bases between. The CDR3 sequence is CSAKGTTYTGELFF. CDR3 nucleotide sequence: TGCAGTGCAAAAGGCACTACCTACACCGGGGAGCTGTTTTTT.

In regard to this clonotype: Because the CDR3 is missing its conserved closing phenylalanine or tryptophan, this is likely a read error. J is TRBJ1-5 and V is TRBV10-3; D not resolved. This CDR3 is built from 16 residues. The V end was cut by 5 bases, the J end by 3 bases, with 17 bases between. In germline, CDR1 is ENHRY, CDR2 SYGVKD. The CDR3: CAISSALGNSNQPQHS. In nucleotides, the CDR3 is TGTGCCATCAGTAGTGCCCTGGGAAATTCCAATCAGCCCCAGCATTCT.

The chain recombines TRBV4-1 with TRBJ2-3; tentatively, D is TRBD2 (5 bases). Germline CDR1 is MGHRA and CDR2 is YSYEKL. The V gene lost 2 bases and the J gene lost 0 bases, with 9 bases spanning the gap. This CDR3 contains 15 residues. The CDR3 nucleotides are TGCGCCAGCAGCCAAAATAGCGATAGCACAGATACGCAGTATTTT. Residues: CASSQNSDSTDTQYF.

This clonotype was seen repeatedly, ten times or more. V and J are TRBV10-3 and TRBJ1-1; 7 bases are shared with TRBD1. J was trimmed by 6 bases and V by 5 bases; bases with no gene match: 3. This CDR3 spans 12 amino acids. From germline, CDR1 is ENHRY and CDR2 SYGVKD. CDR3 in amino acids: CAISTGVAEAFF. The CDR3 DNA sequence: TGTGCCATCAGTACAGGGGTGGCTGAAGCTTTCTTT.

This clonotype was detected ten times or more. V usage is TRBV20-1 and J usage is TRBJ2-3, with D uncertain. The germline V gene encodes CDR1 DFQATT and CDR2 SNEGSKA (reference sequence). V shed 3 bases and J shed 3 bases, with 7 bases lying between them. CDR3 length: 12 residues. This CDR3 is CSARAPTDTQYF. CDR3 sequence (DNA): TGCAGTGCTAGGGCCCCAACAGATACGCAGTATTTT.

On this clonotype: A read error may be the cause here, since a much bigger clone is one base away. The genes are TRBV30 and TRBJ1-5, with D unresolved. The CDR3 totals 12 residues. Trimming stripped 5 bases from V and 8 bases from J, with 13 bases between. CDR1 is GTSNPN, CDR2 SVGIG, per germline (reference sequence). CDR3 protein: CAWRRLGKPQHF. The CDR3 nucleotides read TGTGCCTGGCGCAGGCTGGGTAAGCCCCAGCATTTT.

This clonotype came up many times. This chain links TRBV3-1 with TRBJ2-2; D not resolved. CDR3 size: 13 residues. V was cut by 1 base and J by 5 bases, with 5 bases left in between. CDR1 is LGHDT and CDR2 is YNNKEL in the germline V gene (reference sequence). The CDR3 loop is CASSQVGTGELFF. CDR3 DNA: TGTGCCAGCAGCCAAGTTGGGACCGGGGAGCTGTTTTTT.

The table lists this clonotype with many counts. V and J are TRBV27 and TRBJ2-7; D is perhaps TRBD1 (5 bases). Germline-derived CDR1 and CDR2 are MNHEY and SMNVEV (reference sequence). The CDR3 extends over 11 amino acids. Trimming removed 7 bases at V and 4 bases at J, with 8 bases between. The CDR3 sequence: CASNRGYEQYF. The CDR3 nucleotides read TGTGCCAGCAATAGGGGTTACGAGCAGTACTTC.

This clonotype was seen a handful of times. The rearrangement joins TRBV5-1 to TRBJ2-7; D is uncertain. This CDR3 is built from 12 residues. The ends were cut back, 3 bases at V and 3 bases at J, with 7 bases in the middle. Germline V gives CDR1 SGHRS, CDR2 YFSETQ. In DNA, the CDR3 is TGCGCCAGCAGCTCCGACGGCTACGAGCAGTACTTC. The encoded protein is CASSSDGYEQYF.

There are a few counts of this clonotype. This sequence joins TRBV24-1 and TRBJ2-1; 9 nucleotides agree with TRBD2. CDR1 is KGHDR and CDR2 is SFDVKD in the germline V gene. The CDR3 has 13 residues. V lost 12 bases and J lost 4; bases outside the gene matches: 6. CDR3 protein: CAASSGAYNEQFF. As DNA, the CDR3 is TGTGCCGCCTCTAGCGGGGCTTACAATGAGCAGTTCTTC.

This clonotype has at least ten counts. The rearrangement links TRBV29-1 to TRBJ2-1; no clear D. The CDR3 loop spans 15 amino acids. CDR1 is SQVTM, CDR2 ANQGSEA, per germline. V lost 1 base and J 0 bases, leaving 10 bases between the germline ends. The CDR3 loop reads CSVEGVPSSYNEQFF. In DNA, the CDR3 is TGCAGCGTTGAAGGGGTTCCTAGCTCCTACAATGAGCAGTTCTTC.

This clonotype has a count of ten or more. This chain's CDR3 is CASSPPHKGVNEQFF. The CDR3 region has the DNA TGTGCCAGCTCACCACCTCATAAAGGGGTAAATGAGCAGTTCTTC. The V and J genes are TRBV18 and TRBJ2-1, with a possible D match to TRBD1 (5 bases). Germline V gene lookup returns CDR1 KGHSH and CDR2 LQKENI. CDR3 length: 15 residues. Trimming left V 0 bases short and J 7 bases short, with 13 bases between.

This clonotype was recorded many times. The chain carries TRBV29-1 and TRBJ1-1; 10 nucleotides agree with TRBD1. This CDR3 is built from 13 residues. In germline, CDR1 is SQVTM, CDR2 ANQGSEA. The V segment lost 6 bases and the J segment 4 bases; nucleotides outside the gene matches: 5. The CDR3 bases are TGCAGCGTAAGGACAGGGGGTGGCACTGAAGCTTTCTTT. This sequence encodes CSVRTGGGTEAFF.

This clonotype was detected many times. The V call is TRBV11-2, the J call TRBJ1-3; D not resolved. In germline, CDR1 is SGHAT, CDR2 FQNNGV. CDR3 length: 16 amino acids. V was trimmed by 5 bases and J by 2 bases, leaving 16 bases between them. The CDR3 coding sequence is TGTGCCAGCAGCCCCGGTCCGGGAATCACTGGAAACACCATATATTTT. The encoded protein is CASSPGPGITGNTIYF.

This clonotype was counted many times. V is TRBV24-1 and J is TRBJ2-1, with 11 bases matching TRBD2. The CDR3 totals 16 residues. Germline values: CDR1 KGHDR, CDR2 SFDVKD. V was pared by 2 bases and J by 6 bases, with 5 bases of the junction left unmatched. CDR3 sequence: CATSDSGTSGFNEQFF. CDR3 coding DNA: TGTGCCACCAGTGATTCCGGGACTAGCGGATTCAATGAGCAGTTCTTC.

This sequence joins TRBV28 and TRBJ1-5; no clear D gene. The CDR3 is 17 amino acids. Germline loops: CDR1 MDHEN, CDR2 SYDVKM. The V and J ends lost 9 bases and 3 bases respectively, with 24 bases between them. CDR3 in amino acids: CASPYWASNPPNQPQHF. The CDR3 nucleotides are TGTGCCAGTCCCTATTGGGCATCGAATCCGCCCAATCAGCCCCAGCATTTT. The complete variable domain, with remaining parts taken from reference TRBV28 and TRBJ1-5, reads DVKVTQSSRYLVKRTGEKVFLECVQDMDHENMFWYRQDPGLGLRLIYFSYDVKMKEKGDIPEGYSVSREKKERFSLILESASTNQTSMYLCASPYWASNPPNQPQHFGDGTRLSIL.

This clonotype was recorded many times. The genes are TRBV20-1 and TRBJ2-1; 10 positions match TRBD2. The length of the CDR3 is 17 residues. J gave up 5 bases and V 3 bases, and 13 bases lay outside the gene matches. Per the germline V gene, CDR1 is DFQATT and CDR2 is SNEGSKA (reference sequence). CDR3: CSASYPSGGLYDNEQFF. CDR3 nucleotide sequence: TGCAGTGCTAGTTATCCTAGCGGGGGCCTATACGACAATGAGCAGTTCTTC.

This clonotype was recorded many times. This chain joins TRBV6-2 or TRBV6-3 and TRBJ2-5, with D uncertain. Deletions cut 6 bases from V and 0 bases from J, with 11 bases between. Germline V CDR1 and CDR2: MNHEY, SVGEGT. The CDR3 totals 14 residues. The CDR3 loop reads CASRLDRHQETQYF. The CDR3 DNA sequence: TGTGCCAGCAGGTTAGACCGTCACCAAGAGACCCAGTACTTC.

This clonotype was counted a few times. This chain links TRBV20-1 with TRBJ1-1; maybe TRBD1 (6 bases). V was shortened by 0 bases and J by 3 bases, with 11 bases between the two germline ends. The CDR3 length is 14 residues. Germline CDR1 and CDR2: DFQATT and SNEGSKA (reference sequence). The DNA for the CDR3 is TGCAGTGCTAGAGATGCAGGGGATTACACTGAAGCTTTCTTT. This codes for CSARDAGDYTEAFF.

This clonotype occurred many times. The genes are TRBV12-3 or TRBV12-4 and TRBJ2-7, with TRBD2 identical over 7 bases. The CDR3 extends over 15 amino acids. Trimming took 3 bases from V and 1 from J; bases not matched to a gene: 6. Here the CDR3 DNA reads TGTGCCAGCAGTTTCAGCGGGGACTTGTCCTACGAGCAGTACTTC. Translating gives CASSFSGDLSYEQYF.

This clonotype was picked up many times. A junction boundary mismatches the germline segment, possibly from a read error. This chain connects TRBV6-1 to TRBJ1-1; 7 bases agree with TRBD1. The CDR3 loop spans 13 amino acids. Germline V gene lookup returns CDR1 MNHNS and CDR2 SASEGT. The CDR3 DNA sequence: TGTGCCAGCAGTGAATTAGGGGGCTCTGAAGTTTTCTTT. Encoded protein: CASSELGGSEVFF.

The table lists this clonotype with many counts. The CDR3 DNA reads as TGTGCCAGCAGCTTCGGAGGGGTCGAAGCTTTCTTT. As protein: CASSFGGVEAFF. The chain has TRBV7-9 and TRBJ1-1; D might be TRBD1 (5 bases). Germline CDR1 is SEHNR and CDR2 is FQNEAQ (reference sequence). The CDR3 is 12 residues long. Trimming removed 3 bases from V and 8 bases from J, with 10 bases in between.

In nucleotides, the CDR3 is TGCGCCAGCAGCTTGGGTGACAATGAGCAGTTCTTC. Protein: CASSLGDNEQFF. The chain is built from TRBV5-1 and TRBJ2-1; D gene ambiguous. V was shortened by 0 bases and J by 5 bases, with 3 bases between the two germline ends. The length of the CDR3 is 12 residues. The germline gives CDR1 SGHRS, CDR2 YFSETQ.

This clonotype was recorded many times. The chain combines TRBV27 with TRBJ1-4; D may be TRBD1 (6 bases). The ends were cut back, 5 bases at V and 0 bases at J, with 16 bases in the middle. This CDR3 comprises 17 residues. The V gene's germline CDR1 is MNHEY and CDR2 SMNVEV (reference sequence). CDR3 sequence reads: CASSESRDIATNEKLFF. The CDR3 DNA follows: TGTGCCAGCAGTGAGAGCCGGGACATCGCAACTAATGAAAAACTGTTTTTT.

This chain's CDR3 is CASSLIQETQYF. The CDR3 bases are TGTGCCAGCAGCTTAATCCAAGAGACCCAGTACTTC. The chain recombines TRBV7-2 with TRBJ2-5; D is unresolved. The CDR3 sequence is 12 residues long. CDR1 is SGHTA, CDR2 FQGNSA, per germline. Deletions cut 2 bases from V and 1 base from J, with 2 bases between.

This clonotype was seen at least ten times. The chain couples TRBV7-2 to TRBJ1-4; the D is unclear. Germline CDR1 reads SGHTA; CDR2 reads FQGNSA. The V end lost 3 bases, the J end lost 8 bases, and 13 bases lay between the germline ends. This CDR3 contains 14 residues. The DNA of the CDR3 is TGTGCCAGCAGCTTTAACGGACTCCAGGAAAAACTGTTTTTT. The encoded protein is CASSFNGLQEKLFF.

This clonotype was detected many times. The gene calls are TRBV5-1 and TRBJ2-2, with 8 bases fitting TRBD2. The CDR3 has 15 residues. Looked up from germline, CDR1 is SGHRS and CDR2 is YFSETQ. V lost 0 bases to trimming and J lost 4 bases; unmatched junction nucleotides: 2. CDR3 in amino acids: CASSLALAGTGELFF. The DNA for the CDR3 is TGCGCCAGCAGCTTGGCGCTAGCGGGCACCGGGGAGCTGTTTTTT.

J is TRBJ2-5 and V is TRBV11-2; no definite D call. Looked up from germline, CDR1 is SGHAT and CDR2 is FQNNGV. The length of the CDR3 is 12 residues. Between the trimmed V and J ends, which lost 1 base and 6 bases, there was a span of 6 bases. CDR3 nucleotides: TGTGCCAGCAGCTTAGTTCCGCAGACCCAGTACTTC. Protein: CASSLVPQTQYF.

This clonotype was counted at least ten times. V gene TRBV5-6 combines with J gene TRBJ2-7, with D perhaps TRBD1 (6 bases). The germline CDR1 and CDR2 sequences are SGHDT and YYEEEE. The CDR3 contains 14 residues. V lost 6 bases to trimming and J lost 2 bases, with 15 bases between them. The CDR3 region has the DNA TGTGCCAGCACCTCATACAAGGGGGCCTACGAGCAGTACTTC. Translated: CASTSYKGAYEQYF. Supplemented by reference TRBV5-6 and TRBJ2-7, the full variable domain reads DAGVTQSPTHLIKTRGQQVTLRCSPKSGHDTVSWYQQALGQGPQFIFQYYEEEERQRGNFPDRFSGHQFPNYSSELNVNALLLGDSALYLCASTSYKGAYEQYFGPGTRLTVT.

In this sample, this clonotype turned up many times. The chain links TRBV20-1 to TRBJ1-5; unclear D gene. The CDR3 has 15 amino acids. In germline, CDR1 is DFQATT, CDR2 SNEGSKA (reference sequence). V lost 6 bases and J 2 bases, leaving 17 bases between the germline ends. The CDR3 sequence: CSASSLGAGNQPQHF. The CDR3 DNA sequence: TGCAGTGCAAGTTCGTTGGGCGCCGGCAATCAGCCCCAGCATTTT.